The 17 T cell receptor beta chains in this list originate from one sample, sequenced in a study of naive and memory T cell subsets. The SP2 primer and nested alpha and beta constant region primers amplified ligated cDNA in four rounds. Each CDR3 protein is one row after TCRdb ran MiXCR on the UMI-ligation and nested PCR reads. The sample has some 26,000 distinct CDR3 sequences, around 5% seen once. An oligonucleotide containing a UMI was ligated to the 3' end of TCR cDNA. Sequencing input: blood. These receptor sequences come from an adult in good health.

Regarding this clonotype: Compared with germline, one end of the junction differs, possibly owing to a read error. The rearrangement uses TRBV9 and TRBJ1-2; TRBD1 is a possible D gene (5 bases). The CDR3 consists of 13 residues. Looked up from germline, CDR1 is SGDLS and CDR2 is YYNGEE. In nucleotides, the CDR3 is TGTGCCAGCAGCCCCCACGGGGCGGGTGGCGACACCTTC. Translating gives CASSPHGAGGDTF.

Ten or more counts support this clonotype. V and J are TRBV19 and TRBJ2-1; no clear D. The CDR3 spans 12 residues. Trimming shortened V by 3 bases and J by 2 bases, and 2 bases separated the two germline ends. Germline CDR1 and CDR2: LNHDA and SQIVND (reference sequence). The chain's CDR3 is CASSITYNEQFF. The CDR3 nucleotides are TGTGCCAGTAGTATCACCTACAATGAGCAGTTCTTC. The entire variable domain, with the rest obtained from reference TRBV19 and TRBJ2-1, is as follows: DGGITQSPKYLFRKEGQNVTLSCEQNLNHDAMYWYRQDPGQGLRLIYYSQIVNDFQKGDIAEGYSVSREKKESFPLTVTSAQKNPTAFYLCASSITYNEQFFGPGTRLTVL.

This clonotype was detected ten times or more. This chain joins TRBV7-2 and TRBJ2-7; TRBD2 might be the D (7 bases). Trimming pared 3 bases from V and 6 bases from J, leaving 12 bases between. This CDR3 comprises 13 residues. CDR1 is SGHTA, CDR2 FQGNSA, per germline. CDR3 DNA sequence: TGTGCCAGCAGCTTTTGGGGGGGGGCCGAGCAGTACTTC. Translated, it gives CASSFWGGAEQYF. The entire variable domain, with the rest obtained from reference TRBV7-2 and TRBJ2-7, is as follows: GAGVSQSPSNKVTEKGKDVELRCDPISGHTALYWYRQSLGQGLEFLIYFQGNSAPDKSGLPSDRFSAERTGGSVSTLTIQRTQQEDSAVYLCASSFWGGAEQYFGPGTRLTVT.

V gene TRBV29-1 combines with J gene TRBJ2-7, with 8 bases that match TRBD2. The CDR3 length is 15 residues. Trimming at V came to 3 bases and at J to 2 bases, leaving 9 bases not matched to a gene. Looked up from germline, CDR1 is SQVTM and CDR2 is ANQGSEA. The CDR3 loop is CSVDGTGTSAYEQYF. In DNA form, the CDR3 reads TGCAGCGTTGACGGAACCGGGACTAGTGCCTACGAGCAGTACTTC.

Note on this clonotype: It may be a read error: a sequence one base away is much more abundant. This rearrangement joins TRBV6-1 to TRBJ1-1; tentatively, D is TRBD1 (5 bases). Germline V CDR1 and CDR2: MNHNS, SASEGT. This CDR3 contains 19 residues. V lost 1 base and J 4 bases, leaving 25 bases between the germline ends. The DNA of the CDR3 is TGTGCCAGCAGTGAAGTCCGGGGGGAACGACGGTATCTGATCACTGAAGCTTTCTTT. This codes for CASSEVRGERRYLITEAFF.

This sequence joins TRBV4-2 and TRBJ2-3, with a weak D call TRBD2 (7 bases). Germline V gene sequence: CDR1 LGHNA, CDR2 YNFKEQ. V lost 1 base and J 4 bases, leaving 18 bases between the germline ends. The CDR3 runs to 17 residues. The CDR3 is CASSQVSGGPASDTQYF. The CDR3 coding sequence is TGTGCCAGCAGCCAAGTATCGGGGGGCCCAGCCTCAGATACGCAGTATTTT.

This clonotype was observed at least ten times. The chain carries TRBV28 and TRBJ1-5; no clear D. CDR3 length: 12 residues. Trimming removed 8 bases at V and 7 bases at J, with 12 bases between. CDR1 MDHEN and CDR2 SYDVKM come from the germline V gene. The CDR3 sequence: CASLYTGQPQHF. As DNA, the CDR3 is TGTGCCAGCCTCTACACGGGGCAGCCCCAGCATTTT.

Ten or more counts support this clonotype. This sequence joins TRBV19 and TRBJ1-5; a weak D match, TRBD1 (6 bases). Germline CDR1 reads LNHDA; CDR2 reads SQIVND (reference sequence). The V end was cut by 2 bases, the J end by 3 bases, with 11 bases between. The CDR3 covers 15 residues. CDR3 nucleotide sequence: TGTGCCAGTAGTATAATTCGGGGGCTCAATCAGCCCCAGCATTTT. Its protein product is CASSIIRGLNQPQHF.

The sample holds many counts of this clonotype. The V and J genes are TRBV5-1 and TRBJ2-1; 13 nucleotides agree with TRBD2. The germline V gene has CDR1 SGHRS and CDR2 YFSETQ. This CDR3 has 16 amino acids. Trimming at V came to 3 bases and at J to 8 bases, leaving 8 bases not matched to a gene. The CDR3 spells CASSWTSGSSSHEQFF. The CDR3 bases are TGCGCCAGCAGCTGGACTAGCGGGAGCTCGTCGCATGAGCAGTTCTTC. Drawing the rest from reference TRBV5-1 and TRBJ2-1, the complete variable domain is KAGVTQTPRYLIKTRGQQVTLSCSPISGHRSVSWYQQTPGQGLQFLFEYFSETQRNKGNFPGRFSGRQFSNSRSEMNVSTLELGDSALYLCASSWTSGSSSHEQFFGPGTRLTVL.

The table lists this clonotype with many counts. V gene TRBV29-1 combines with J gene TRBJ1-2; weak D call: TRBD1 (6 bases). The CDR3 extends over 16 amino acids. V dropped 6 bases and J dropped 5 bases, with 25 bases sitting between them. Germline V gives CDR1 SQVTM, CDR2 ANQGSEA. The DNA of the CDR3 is TGCAGCGTGAACATCCGGGACACATCTAGGGGTTATGGCTACACCTTC. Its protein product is CSVNIRDTSRGYGYTF.

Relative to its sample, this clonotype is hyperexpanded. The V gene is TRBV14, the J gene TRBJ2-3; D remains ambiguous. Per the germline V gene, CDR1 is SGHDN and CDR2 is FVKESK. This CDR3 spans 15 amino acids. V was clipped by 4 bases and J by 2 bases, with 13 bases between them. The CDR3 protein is CASSLAPPFTDTQYF. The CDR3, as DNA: TGTGCCAGCAGCCTCGCCCCGCCCTTCACAGATACGCAGTATTTT.

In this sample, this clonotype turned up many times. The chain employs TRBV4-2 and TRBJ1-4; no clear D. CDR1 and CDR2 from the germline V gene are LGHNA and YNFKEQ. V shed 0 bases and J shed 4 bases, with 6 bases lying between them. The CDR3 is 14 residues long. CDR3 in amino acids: CASSQEGFNEKLFF. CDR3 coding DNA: TGTGCCAGCAGCCAAGAAGGTTTTAATGAAAAACTGTTTTTT.

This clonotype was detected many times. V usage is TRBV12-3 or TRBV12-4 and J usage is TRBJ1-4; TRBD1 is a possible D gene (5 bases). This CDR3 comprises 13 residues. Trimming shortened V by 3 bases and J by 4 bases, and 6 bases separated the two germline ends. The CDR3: CASSLGVNEKLFF. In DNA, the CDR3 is TGTGCCAGCAGTTTGGGGGTTAATGAAAAACTGTTTTTT.

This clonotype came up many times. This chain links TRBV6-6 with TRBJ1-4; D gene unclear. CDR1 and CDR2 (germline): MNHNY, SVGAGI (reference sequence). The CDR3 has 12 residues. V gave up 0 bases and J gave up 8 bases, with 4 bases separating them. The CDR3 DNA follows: TGTGCCAGCAGTTACTCCCGGGAAAAACTGTTTTTT. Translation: CASSYSREKLFF.

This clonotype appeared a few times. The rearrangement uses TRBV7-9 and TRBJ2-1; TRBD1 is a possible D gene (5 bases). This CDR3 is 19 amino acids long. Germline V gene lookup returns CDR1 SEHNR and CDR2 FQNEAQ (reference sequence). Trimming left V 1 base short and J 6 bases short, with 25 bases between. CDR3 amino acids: CASSLEGLETRYRPNEQFF. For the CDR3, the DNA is TGTGCCAGCAGCTTAGAGGGGCTAGAAACGAGATATAGACCCAATGAGCAGTTCTTC.

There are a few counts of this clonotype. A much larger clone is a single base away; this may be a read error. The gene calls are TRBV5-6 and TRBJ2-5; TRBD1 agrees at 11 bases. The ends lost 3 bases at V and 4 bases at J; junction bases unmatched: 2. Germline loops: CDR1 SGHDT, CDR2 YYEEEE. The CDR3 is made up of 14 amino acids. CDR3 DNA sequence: TGTGCCAGCAGCTGGACAGGGGGCAGAGAGACCCAGTACTTC. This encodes CASSWTGGRETQYF.

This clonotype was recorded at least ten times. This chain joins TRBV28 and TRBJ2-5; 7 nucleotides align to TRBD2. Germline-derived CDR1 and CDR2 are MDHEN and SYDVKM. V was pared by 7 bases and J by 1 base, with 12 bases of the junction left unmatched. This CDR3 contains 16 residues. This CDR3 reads CASNQLKAGTQETQYF. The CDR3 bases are TGTGCCAGCAACCAACTCAAAGCGGGGACCCAAGAGACCCAGTACTTC. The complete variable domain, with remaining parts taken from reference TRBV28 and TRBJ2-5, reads DVKVTQSSRYLVKRTGEKVFLECVQDMDHENMFWYRQDPGLGLRLIYFSYDVKMKEKGDIPEGYSVSREKKERFSLILESASTNQTSMYLCASNQLKAGTQETQYFGPGTRLLVL.